Sequencing of this T cell receptor beta chain was carried out in a study of blood T cell repertoires in COVID-19. Study in general: COVID-19 samples, acute and convalescent, were from the United States, Italy and Spain.

Trimming removed 4 bases from V and 6 bases from J; junction bases left unmatched: 9. Germline V gene lookup returns CDR1 SGHTA and CDR2 FQGNSA. The length of the CDR3 is 14 residues. Profiling relied on immunoSEQ multiplex PCR, and the TCRdb table lists in-frame clones only, not all of them. This sample has some 250,000 clones, with approximately 78% found just once. The chain recombines TRBV7-2 with TRBJ2-7, with 7 bases identical to TRBD1. The sequenced sample was peripheral blood. The clonotype comes from a woman aged 55-69 years with active or convalescent COVID-19. This chain's CDR3 is CASSSFRGTSEQYF. In DNA, the CDR3 is TGTGCCAGCAGCTCCTTCAGGGGGACCTCCGAGCAGTACTTC.